Sequencing of this TCR beta chain was carried out in a study of early stage breast cancer tumors. The germline gives CDR1 SGHRS, CDR2 YFSETQ. V lost 3 bases and J lost 4; bases outside the gene matches: 15. CDR3 size: 17 residues. Method: immunoSEQ multiplex PCR; TCRdb's copy keeps in-frame clones and lacks some. The sample includes 45,000 to 60,000 clones, about nine tenths seen only once; the top ten take around 5%. Material: blood. The source is a person between 65 and 79 years old with breast cancer. J is TRBJ2-7 and V is TRBV5-1, with 8 bases identical to TRBD1. The CDR3: CASSSGQDPYSGYEQYF. The CDR3 bases are TGCGCCAGCAGCTCGGGACAGGACCCCTACTCCGGTTACGAGCAGTACTTC.